These 16 T cell receptor beta chains were sequenced from one sample in a study of blood T cell repertoires in COVID-19. Profiling relied on immunoSEQ multiplex PCR, and the TCRdb table lists in-frame clones only, not all of them. Found here are 200,000 to 250,000 clones, around 88% of them singletons; the top ten hold about 1.5%. The sequenced sample consisted of peripheral blood. The receptors come from a man aged 18 to 30 with active or convalescent COVID-19.

This chain links TRBV30 with TRBJ1-5; D remains ambiguous. The germline gives CDR1 GTSNPN, CDR2 SVGIG (reference sequence). The length of the CDR3 is 12 residues. CDR3 residues: CALGAVNQPQHF. In DNA form, the CDR3 reads TGTGCTCTCGGAGCAGTCAATCAGCCCCAGCATTTT. Full variable domain (rest looked up from reference TRBV30 and TRBJ1-5): SQTIHQWPATLVQPVGSPLSLECTVEGTSNPNLYWYRQAAGRGLQLLFYSVGIGQISSEVPQNLSASRPQDRQFILSSKKLLLSDSGFYLCALGAVNQPQHFGDGTRLSIL.

This clone is a singleton in its sample. The V and J genes are TRBV28 and TRBJ1-6, with D possibly TRBD1 on 6 matching bases. The length of the CDR3 is 14 residues. Germline V gene lookup returns CDR1 MDHEN and CDR2 SYDVKM. V was trimmed by 2 bases and J by 9 bases, leaving 11 bases between them. The CDR3 DNA is TGTGCCAGCAGTTTACAACAGGGCCGTTCACCCCTCCACTTT. It is translated as CASSLQQGRSPLHF.

The CDR3 DNA follows: TGTGCCAGCAGTCCCCATTGGGTGGCGGGGAGCTCCTACAATGAGCAGTTCTTC. Protein: CASSPHWVAGSSYNEQFF. The chain links TRBV27 to TRBJ2-1, with D perhaps matching TRBD2 (6 bases). Germline lookup yields CDR1 MNHEY and CDR2 SMNVEV (reference sequence). The CDR3 is 18 residues long. Trimming shortened V by 5 bases and J by 0 bases, and 20 bases separated the two germline ends.

This clone was counted only a few times. This CDR3 is CASSSFNQPQHF. The CDR3 DNA reads as TGTGCCAGCAGTAGTTTCAATCAGCCCCAGCATTTT. The V and J genes are TRBV11-2 and TRBJ1-5; D is uncertain. CDR3 length equals 12 residues. Germline V gene data show CDR1 as SGHAT and CDR2 as FQNNGV. Trimming left V 6 bases short and J 3 bases short, with 6 bases between.

The chain has TRBV19 and TRBJ1-2; 7 bases agree with TRBD1. With V trimmed by 6 bases and J by 0 bases, 4 bases remained unmatched. CDR1 LNHDA and CDR2 SQIVND come from the germline V gene (reference sequence). The CDR3 covers 14 residues. The CDR3 DNA is TGTGCCAGTAGCCCCGACAGGGCTAACTATGGCTACACCTTC. Translated, it gives CASSPDRANYGYTF.

The rearrangement uses TRBV9 and TRBJ1-2; 10 positions agree with TRBD1. The CDR3 length is 16 residues. V lost 0 bases and J lost 5; bases outside the gene matches: 7. The V gene's germline CDR1 is SGDLS and CDR2 YYNGEE. CDR3 DNA: TGTGCCAGCAGCGTAGCTGGGGGGGGACAGGGGTATGGCTACACCTTC. This translates into CASSVAGGGQGYGYTF.

The rearrangement uses TRBV25-1 and TRBJ1-6, with D possibly matching TRBD1 (5 bases). From germline, CDR1 is MGHDK and CDR2 SYGVNS. Trimming cost V 5 bases and J 5 bases, with 13 bases left between them. The CDR3 is 15 residues long. The CDR3 sequence: CASSTQGSNNSPLHF. As DNA, the CDR3 is TGTGCCAGCAGTACTCAGGGATCAAATAATTCACCCCTCCACTTT.

The chain combines TRBV9 with TRBJ2-1; weak D call: TRBD2 (6 bases). Germline values: CDR1 SGDLS, CDR2 YYNGEE. The CDR3 contains 15 residues. V was trimmed by 1 base and J by 7 bases, leaving 15 bases between them. CDR3 sequence (DNA): TGTGCCAGCAGCGTATCGGGACTCCTGCAGAATGAGCAGTTCTTC. The encoded protein is CASSVSGLLQNEQFF.

This sequence joins TRBV28 and TRBJ2-1; D is possibly TRBD2 (6 bases). Germline V gene lookup returns CDR1 MDHEN and CDR2 SYDVKM. The CDR3 sequence is 15 residues long. V lost 2 bases and J lost 3, with 11 bases in between. CDR3 region: CASSLGGARYNEQFF. CDR3 bases: TGTGCCAGCAGTTTAGGCGGGGCGCGCTACAATGAGCAGTTCTTC.

J is TRBJ1-2 and V is TRBV6-5; D uncertain. Trimming removed 5 bases from V and 2 bases from J, with 9 bases in between. The CDR3 loop spans 13 amino acids. Looked up from germline, CDR1 is MNHEY and CDR2 is SVGAGI. Here the CDR3 DNA reads TGTGCCAGCAGTCGCACAGTGAACTATGGCTACACCTTC. Encoded protein: CASSRTVNYGYTF.

V gene TRBV6-5 combines with J gene TRBJ2-7, with 7 positions matching TRBD2. The CDR3 is made up of 12 amino acids. Germline V lookup: CDR1 MNHEY, CDR2 SVGAGI. V shed 7 bases and J 5 bases; nucleotides not matched to a gene: 5. The CDR3 loop reads CASKRGSDEQYF. The CDR3 nucleotides are TGTGCCAGCAAGCGGGGTTCCGACGAGCAGTACTTC.

This chain connects TRBV11-2 to TRBJ2-1; TRBD2 matches at 12 bases. The CDR3 totals 15 residues. Trimming at V came to 5 bases and at J to 9 bases, leaving 8 bases not matched to a gene. Germline values: CDR1 SGHAT, CDR2 FQNNGV. CDR3 DNA sequence: TGTGCCAGCAGCCTACTAGCGGGAGGACGAGGTGAGCAGTTCTTC. Translated: CASSLLAGGRGEQFF.

This chain uses TRBV12-3 or TRBV12-4 with TRBJ2-7, with 7 bases that match TRBD2. With 6 bases clipped from V and 6 bases from J, the junction kept 5 bases outside the gene matches. The CDR3 runs to 12 residues. The CDR3 DNA sequence: TGTGCCAGCAGCCGTGGGGGGGGCGAGCAGTACTTC. This gives the protein CASSRGGGEQYF.

In DNA form, the CDR3 reads TGTGCCAGCGGGGACGGGACAGGTGCAGGAAACACCATATATTTT. Translation gives CASGDGTGAGNTIYF. The chain joins TRBV27 to TRBJ1-3; 8 positions match TRBD1. Germline CDR1 is MNHEY and CDR2 is SMNVEV (reference sequence). With 8 bases clipped from V and 4 bases from J, the junction kept 10 bases outside the gene matches. The CDR3 contains 15 residues.

J is TRBJ1-2 and V is TRBV18, with TRBD1 matching 7 bases. This CDR3 region has 13 residues. Germline V gene lookup returns CDR1 KGHSH and CDR2 LQKENI. Trimming cost V 5 bases and J 3 bases; bases outside gene matches: 3. The CDR3 loop is CASSVQGDYGYTF. The CDR3 nucleotides are TGTGCCAGCTCAGTCCAGGGGGACTATGGCTACACCTTC.

This clone has only a few counts. The gene calls are TRBV2 and TRBJ1-3; the D is unclear. The CDR3 consists of 12 residues. Germline lookup yields CDR1 SNHLY and CDR2 FYNNEI. V was pared by 8 bases and J by 0 bases, with 5 bases between. The CDR3 nucleotides read TGTGCCAGCCCCAACTCTGGAAACACCATATATTTT. This translates into CASPNSGNTIYF.